Below are 14 T cell receptor beta chains sequenced from a single sample in a study of T cells in Graves' hyperthyroidism and ophthalmopathy (dated by TCRdb to 2018 to 2020). Library method: multiplex PCR. Sequencer: Illumina HiSeq 2000. Amplification of TCR beta CDR3 regions was carried out from RNA transcripts. A first-round RT-PCR of the TCR CDR3 used the HTBI primer set with the Qiagen OneStep RT-PCR kit. TCRdb passed the public sequencing reads through fastp at Q25 and MiXCR, retaining productive beta sequences. CDR3 protein sequences are deduplicated, and each keeps its most common genes and DNA. This sample is represented by more than 350,000 distinct CDR3 sequences; 14% to 15% of them were singletons. Around a third of the sample is in the top ten clones. Sequencing was carried out using blood. All receptors derive from a woman aged 25 to 45 with Graves' hyperthyroidism.

A note on this clonotype: The junction does not match germline at one end; this may be a read error. This rearrangement joins TRBV20-1 to TRBJ1-2; D not resolved. Germline V gene data show CDR1 as DFQATT and CDR2 as SNEGSKA (reference sequence). The CDR3 has 14 residues. DNA for the CDR3: TGCAGCGCTAGCCCCCCCCAGTCGCCCGGTGGCTACACCTTC. Its protein product is CSASPPQSPGGYTF.

CDR3 sequence (DNA): TGTGCCTGGAGTGTAGGGTGGAGTGGGGCCGAGCAGTACTTC. It codes for CAWSVGWSGAEQYF. The gene calls are TRBV30 and TRBJ2-7, with D tentatively TRBD1 (5 bases). Germline-derived CDR1 and CDR2 are GTSNPN and SVGIG (reference sequence). This CDR3 contains 14 residues. Trimming removed 0 bases from V and 6 bases from J, with 15 bases in between.

This clonotype was recorded only once. The chain combines TRBV27 with TRBJ2-5; 11 bases align to TRBD2. The CDR3 has 16 residues. Per germline, CDR1 MNHEY and CDR2 SMNVEV (reference sequence). Losses at the gene ends were 5 bases for V and 5 bases for J; bases not matched to a gene: 10. CDR3 bases: TGTGCCAGCAGTCCACAGGTAGCGGGAGGGCCGGAGACCCAGTACTTC. This sequence encodes CASSPQVAGGPETQYF.

The chain employs TRBV2 and TRBJ2-5; perhaps TRBD2 as D (6 bases). Looked up from germline, CDR1 is SNHLY and CDR2 is FYNNEI. With 11 bases removed from V and 2 bases from J, the gap between germline ends came to 15 bases. The CDR3 length is 13 residues. CDR3 DNA: TGTGCCTGGAGCCGGGACTTACAAGAGACCCAGTACTTC. Its protein is CAWSRDLQETQYF. Variable domain in full (rest from reference TRBV2 and TRBJ2-5): EPEVTQTPSHQVTQMGQEVILRCVPISNHLYFYWYRQILGQKVEFLVSFYNNEISEKSEIFDDQFSVERPDGSNFTLKIRSTKLEDSAMYFCAWSRDLQETQYFGPGTRLLVL.

The chain carries TRBV24-1 and TRBJ2-7; 8 bases align to TRBD1. CDR1 is KGHDR and CDR2 is SFDVKD in the germline V gene. The CDR3 consists of 14 residues. V was clipped by 5 bases and J by 2 bases; unmatched bases: 4. The DNA for the CDR3 is TGTGCCACCAGTGCCGGGACAGGACCCTACGAGCAGTACTTC. This sequence encodes CATSAGTGPYEQYF.

V and J are TRBV4-1 and TRBJ1-5, with 10 bases aligning to TRBD1. Germline V lookup: CDR1 MGHRA, CDR2 YSYEKL. V lost 0 bases to trimming and J lost 6 bases; unmatched junction nucleotides: 5. CDR3 size: 16 residues. The chain's CDR3 is CASSQDRQGASQPQHF. Here the CDR3 DNA reads TGCGCCAGCAGCCAAGACCGACAGGGGGCAAGTCAGCCCCAGCATTTT.

The rearrangement joins TRBV19 to TRBJ1-1, with D possibly TRBD1 on 6 matching bases. This CDR3 is built from 16 residues. Trimming pared 5 bases from V and 0 bases from J, leaving 16 bases between. From germline, CDR1 is LNHDA and CDR2 SQIVND (reference sequence). The CDR3 DNA reads TGTGCCAGTAGTGATAAGCCAGGGGCCATGAACACTGAAGCTTTCTTT. As protein: CASSDKPGAMNTEAFF.

This clonotype was picked up many times. In nucleotides, the CDR3 is TGTGCCAGCAGTTCTGGGGGGTGGGAGCAGTACTTC. It is translated as CASSSGGWEQYF. The V call is TRBV12-3 or TRBV12-4, the J call TRBJ2-7; tentative D call: TRBD2 (6 bases). V was shortened by 4 bases and J by 7 bases, with 11 bases between the two germline ends. This CDR3 is built from 12 residues.

This clonotype was counted at least ten times. The chain recombines TRBV27 with TRBJ2-3, with D maybe TRBD1 (6 bases). The CDR3 totals 14 residues. Per germline, CDR1 MNHEY and CDR2 SMNVEV (reference sequence). Trimming pared 5 bases from V and 5 bases from J, leaving 14 bases between. CDR3 in DNA: TGTGCCAGCAGTCCGTTACAGGGTCTAGATACGCAGTATTTT. This encodes CASSPLQGLDTQYF.

This clonotype has a handful of counts. This chain connects TRBV28 to TRBJ2-3, with D maybe TRBD1 (6 bases). Between the trimmed V and J ends, which lost 11 bases and 2 bases, there was a span of 14 bases. The CDR3 is 13 amino acids. Germline V lookup: CDR1 MDHEN, CDR2 SYDVKM. The CDR3 sequence: CAGGRDLTDTQYF. In DNA form, the CDR3 reads TGTGCCGGGGGCCGGGACCTCACAGATACGCAGTATTTT. Filled out from reference TRBV28 and TRBJ2-3, the complete variable domain reads DVKVTQSSRYLVKRTGEKVFLECVQDMDHENMFWYRQDPGLGLRLIYFSYDVKMKEKGDIPEGYSVSREKKERFSLILESASTNQTSMYLCAGGRDLTDTQYFGPGTRLTVL.

This clonotype was recorded once. V and J are TRBV27 and TRBJ1-2; 11 nucleotides align to TRBD1. From germline, CDR1 is MNHEY and CDR2 SMNVEV (reference sequence). Trimming removed 7 bases from V and 7 bases from J; junction bases left unmatched: 11. This CDR3 comprises 15 residues. CDR3 nucleotide sequence: TGTGCCAGCACCCGGACAGGGGGCGGAAACCGTGGCTACACCTTC. Its protein product is CASTRTGGGNRGYTF.

Ten or more counts support this clonotype. This chain links TRBV11-2 with TRBJ2-2; TRBD1 aligns across 8 bases. From germline, CDR1 is SGHAT and CDR2 FQNNGV. This CDR3 region has 16 residues. V shed 1 base and J 1 base; nucleotides not matched to a gene: 2. CDR3 nucleotides: TGTGCCAGCAGCTTAGTGGGGACAGGGAACACCGGGGAGCTGTTTTTT. Protein product: CASSLVGTGNTGELFF.

The chain is built from TRBV5-5 and TRBJ2-7; 10 nucleotides agree with TRBD2. Germline V CDR1 and CDR2: SGHKS, YYEKEE (reference sequence). Trimming at V came to 1 base and at J to 5 bases, leaving 9 bases not matched to a gene. This CDR3 contains 16 residues. CDR3 residues: CASSLFSRLAGDEQYF. In DNA, the CDR3 is TGTGCCAGCAGCTTGTTTAGTCGACTAGCGGGCGACGAGCAGTACTTC.

This clonotype was found many times. The chain employs TRBV5-1 and TRBJ2-1; 11 nucleotides line up with TRBD2. V was clipped by 6 bases and J by 9 bases; unmatched bases: 11. Per germline, CDR1 SGHRS and CDR2 YFSETQ. CDR3 length: 15 residues. The CDR3 sequence is CASTPITSGRSEQFF. CDR3 coding DNA: TGCGCCAGCACCCCCATTACTAGCGGGAGAAGTGAGCAGTTCTTC. The variable domain in full, completed from reference TRBV5-1 and TRBJ2-1, reads KAGVTQTPRYLIKTRGQQVTLSCSPISGHRSVSWYQQTPGQGLQFLFEYFSETQRNKGNFPGRFSGRQFSNSRSEMNVSTLELGDSALYLCASTPITSGRSEQFFGPGTRLTVL.